The 32 T cell receptor beta chains in this list originate from one sample, sequenced in a study of blood T cell repertoires in COVID-19. Assay: immunoSEQ multiplex PCR; the TCRdb copy retains only in-frame clones and omits some. The repertoire holds tens of thousands of clones, approximately 80% seen once, with 15% to 20% in the top ten. What was sequenced was peripheral blood. These receptors were obtained from a man aged 55-75 years with acute or convalescent COVID-19.

The rearrangement uses TRBV28 and TRBJ2-1; TRBD2 might be the D (7 bases). V dropped 2 bases and J dropped 4 bases, with 12 bases sitting between them. The CDR3 runs 15 residues. The germline V gene encodes CDR1 MDHEN and CDR2 SYDVKM. The CDR3: CASSLRGAKYNEQFF. The CDR3 region has the DNA TGTGCCAGCAGTTTACGGGGGGCTAAGTACAATGAGCAGTTCTTC.

The rearrangement joins TRBV5-4 to TRBJ2-1; 7 nucleotides agree with TRBD1. Trimming took 4 bases from V and 4 from J; bases not matched to a gene: 5. This CDR3 is built from 14 residues. CDR1 SGHNT and CDR2 YYREEE come from the germline V gene (reference sequence). CDR3 protein: CASSPTGLYNEQFF. Written as DNA, the CDR3 is TGTGCCAGCAGCCCGACAGGGTTGTACAATGAGCAGTTCTTC.

The chain links TRBV5-4 to TRBJ2-3, with 7 bases fitting TRBD2. This CDR3 is 16 amino acids long. Germline V gives CDR1 SGHNT, CDR2 YYREEE (reference sequence). The junction had 9 bases not matched to a gene; V was cut back by 0 bases and J by 5 bases. The CDR3 spells CASSLAGLAAQDTQYF. CDR3 coding DNA: TGTGCCAGCAGCTTGGCCGGCCTAGCGGCCCAAGATACGCAGTATTTT.

V usage is TRBV9 and J usage is TRBJ2-1, with 10 positions matching TRBD2. The germline CDR1 and CDR2 sequences are SGDLS and YYNGEE. CDR3 length: 16 amino acids. V was clipped by 4 bases and J by 2 bases; unmatched bases: 6. CDR3 loop: CASSPLAGGTYNEQFF. As DNA, the CDR3 is TGTGCCAGCAGCCCTTTAGCGGGAGGCACCTACAATGAGCAGTTCTTC.

Relative to its sample, this clone is medium-sized. The chain recombines TRBV19 with TRBJ1-5, with TRBD1 matching over 11 bases. This CDR3 has 15 residues. Looked up from germline, CDR1 is LNHDA and CDR2 is SQIVND (reference sequence). V was clipped by 9 bases and J by 2 bases; unmatched bases: 6. CDR3 sequence: CASTDRGPGNQPQHF. CDR3 DNA sequence: TGTGCCAGCACGGACAGGGGGCCAGGCAATCAGCCCCAGCATTTT.

The chain links TRBV19 to TRBJ1-2; 7 bases are shared with TRBD1. With 8 bases clipped from V and 6 bases from J, the junction kept 6 bases outside the gene matches. Germline V gene lookup returns CDR1 LNHDA and CDR2 SQIVND (reference sequence). The CDR3 is 12 amino acids. For the CDR3, the DNA is TGTGCCAGTGAACAGACAGGGAATGGCTACACCTTC. Translation: CASEQTGNGYTF.

This chain connects TRBV5-4 to TRBJ2-7; TRBD1 matches 12 bases. Germline trimming cut 4 bases from V and 5 bases from J; bases unmatched to any gene: 7. The CDR3 consists of 15 residues. CDR1 SGHNT and CDR2 YYREEE come from the germline V gene (reference sequence). CDR3 residues: CASSVPGQGANEQYF. The CDR3 nucleotides read TGTGCCAGCAGCGTGCCGGGACAGGGGGCCAACGAGCAGTACTTC.

This chain uses TRBV6-5 with TRBJ2-7; 7 nucleotides line up with TRBD2. This CDR3 is 14 amino acids long. In germline, CDR1 is MNHEY, CDR2 SVGAGI. V lost 7 bases, J lost 0 bases, and 6 bases stayed unmatched. The CDR3 nucleotides are TGTGCCAGCAAGTTAGCGGGTTTCTCCTACGAGCAGTACTTC. As protein: CASKLAGFSYEQYF.

This chain uses TRBV5-4 with TRBJ1-1; TRBD1 might be the D (5 bases). This CDR3 contains 14 residues. Germline V gene data show CDR1 as SGHNT and CDR2 as YYREEE (reference sequence). V lost 4 bases and J lost 6, with 16 bases in between. The CDR3 sequence is CASSRQTVNPEAFF. DNA for the CDR3: TGTGCCAGCAGCCGGCAGACAGTGAATCCTGAAGCTTTCTTT.

In DNA, the CDR3 is TGCGCCAGCACCTTGTCCGGGACTCTCAATGAGCAGTTCTTC. Amino acid sequence: CASTLSGTLNEQFF. V gene TRBV10-2 combines with J gene TRBJ2-1; weak D call: TRBD2 (6 bases). From germline, CDR1 is WSHSY and CDR2 SAAADI. The CDR3 is 14 residues long. Trimming removed 7 bases at V and 6 bases at J, with 16 bases between.

The chain couples TRBV10-1 to TRBJ2-3; 7 bases agree with TRBD1. Germline assignment: CDR1 WNHNN and CDR2 SYGVQD (reference sequence). The V gene end was trimmed by 6 bases and the J gene end by 2 bases; junction bases not matched to a gene: 11. CDR3 length: 16 residues. The CDR3 loop is CASSTTGVGDTDTQYF. The CDR3 DNA reads TGCGCCAGCAGCACCACAGGGGTTGGGGACACAGATACGCAGTATTTT.

The chain couples TRBV5-1 to TRBJ1-1; TRBD1 agrees at 7 bases. Germline-derived CDR1 and CDR2 are SGHRS and YFSETQ. The length of the CDR3 is 16 residues. V trimming: 4 bases; J trimming: 1 base; junction bases outside the gene matches: 10. DNA of the CDR3: TGCGCCAGCAGCATAGGGACAGCTTCGTGGAACACTGAAGCTTTCTTT. Its protein is CASSIGTASWNTEAFF.

The V gene is TRBV27, the J gene TRBJ2-1; 10 bases fit TRBD2. Germline V gene data show CDR1 as MNHEY and CDR2 as SMNVEV (reference sequence). This CDR3 contains 15 residues. Trimming cost V 6 bases and J 6 bases; bases outside gene matches: 8. This CDR3 is CASSPLAGVTNEQFF. CDR3 DNA sequence: TGTGCCAGCAGCCCCCTAGCGGGAGTTACCAATGAGCAGTTCTTC.

This chain connects TRBV5-1 to TRBJ1-2, with a weak D call TRBD1 (5 bases). Per the germline V gene, CDR1 is SGHRS and CDR2 is YFSETQ. V was pared by 3 bases and J by 6 bases, with 15 bases between. The CDR3 contains 14 residues. The CDR3, as DNA: TGCGCCAGCAGCTCCGGGACTGGATCAGATGGCTACACCTTC. Translation gives CASSSGTGSDGYTF.

This clone was seen only a few times. The rearrangement uses TRBV11-3 and TRBJ2-1; 8 nucleotides line up with TRBD2. The CDR3 is 15 residues long. V was clipped by 1 base and J by 6 bases; unmatched bases: 5. Germline CDR1 and CDR2: SGHNT and YENEEA. CDR3 loop: CASSLGGRWPNEQFF. The CDR3, as DNA: TGTGCCAGCAGCTTAGGCGGGAGGTGGCCCAATGAGCAGTTCTTC.

This chain uses TRBV6-5 with TRBJ1-5; D not resolved. Germline CDR1 and CDR2: MNHEY and SVGAGI. The CDR3 is 13 residues long. The V end lost 5 bases, the J end lost 4 bases, and 9 bases lay between the germline ends. The CDR3 reads CASSRTGNQPQHF. The CDR3 bases are TGTGCCAGCAGTCGGACGGGGAATCAGCCCCAGCATTTT.

CDR3 sequence: CASSYSEGHSGNTIYF. The CDR3 DNA reads TGTGCCAGCAGTTACTCGGAGGGTCACTCTGGAAACACCATATATTTT. This chain uses TRBV6-7 with TRBJ1-3; no definite D call. TRBV6-7 is reported as an ORF; its role is uncertain. The ends were cut back, 0 bases at V and 0 bases at J, with 9 bases in the middle. The CDR3 is 16 residues long.

Comment on this clone: In the same sample, other DNA sequences code for this CDR3. V and J are TRBV28 and TRBJ1-5; 8 nucleotides agree with TRBD1. The CDR3 length is 15 residues. Germline loops: CDR1 MDHEN, CDR2 SYDVKM. V trimming: 4 bases; J trimming: 4 bases; junction bases outside the gene matches: 6. The CDR3 loop reads CASSSGQGGNQPQHF. In DNA form, the CDR3 reads TGTGCCAGCAGTTCTGGACAGGGAGGGAATCAGCCCCAGCATTTT.

V is TRBV5-6 and J is TRBJ1-1; D might be TRBD1 (6 bases). Trimming stripped 4 bases from V and 11 bases from J, with 18 bases between. Germline CDR1 is SGHDT and CDR2 is YYEEEE. The length of the CDR3 is 13 residues. The CDR3 DNA sequence: TGTGCCAGCAGCAGAACAGGGATGGTGGGGGCTTTCTTT. As protein: CASSRTGMVGAFF.

This clone came up a few times. CDR3 amino acids: CASSLAGTGGEEQYF. CDR3 nucleotides: TGTGCCAGCTCCCTCGCCGGGACAGGGGGCGAAGAGCAGTACTTC. The J gene is TRBJ2-7, the V gene TRBV9; 12 bases align to TRBD1. The germline gives CDR1 SGDLS, CDR2 YYNGEE. The CDR3 is 15 amino acids. The ends lost 7 bases at V and 7 bases at J; junction bases unmatched: 12. The complete variable domain, with remaining parts taken from reference TRBV9 and TRBJ2-7, reads DSGVTQTPKHLITATGQRVTLRCSPRSGDLSVYWYQQSLDQGLQFLIQYYNGEERAKGNILERFSAQQFPDLHSELNLSSLELGDSALYFCASSLAGTGGEEQYFGPGTRLTVT.

The rearrangement links TRBV5-1 to TRBJ2-1, with 9 bases aligning to TRBD2. Germline V gene lookup returns CDR1 SGHRS and CDR2 YFSETQ. The CDR3 is 16 residues long. Germline trimming cut 0 bases from V and 3 bases from J; bases unmatched to any gene: 4. This CDR3 is CASSLGPAGGYNEQFF. The CDR3 region has the DNA TGCGCCAGCAGCTTGGGGCCAGCGGGGGGCTACAATGAGCAGTTCTTC.

This rearrangement joins TRBV27 to TRBJ2-5; 9 nucleotides align to TRBD2. The V and J ends lost 3 bases and 5 bases, in that order; junction bases with no gene match: 7. Germline V gene data show CDR1 as MNHEY and CDR2 as SMNVEV (reference sequence). This CDR3 region has 15 residues. CDR3: CASSFSGTSFETQYF. The CDR3, as DNA: TGTGCCAGCAGTTTCTCCGGGACTAGCTTTGAGACCCAGTACTTC.

This chain connects TRBV4-2 to TRBJ2-4; TRBD2 might be the D (7 bases). Trimming pared 2 bases from V and 6 bases from J, leaving 17 bases between. CDR1 is LGHNA, CDR2 YNFKEQ, per germline. This CDR3 comprises 16 residues. The CDR3 spells CASSQRPGGGGNIQYF. DNA for the CDR3: TGTGCCAGCAGCCAACGCCCGGGGGGCGGAGGAAACATTCAGTACTTC.

The CDR3 loop is CASSSPPQGAYNEQFF. The CDR3 bases are TGTGCCAGCAGCTCTCCACCCCAGGGGGCCTACAATGAGCAGTTCTTC. This chain uses TRBV5-4 with TRBJ2-1; 7 bases are a match to TRBD1. The junction had 8 bases not matched to a gene; V was cut back by 3 bases and J by 2 bases. This CDR3 region has 16 residues. Per germline, CDR1 SGHNT and CDR2 YYREEE (reference sequence).

This chain connects TRBV10-2 to TRBJ2-2; D unclear. Deletions cut 4 bases from V and 2 bases from J, with 5 bases between. This CDR3 has 13 amino acids. The germline CDR1 and CDR2 sequences are WSHSY and SAAADI. CDR3 nucleotides: TGCGCCAGCAGTGTTACTAACACCGGGGAGCTGTTTTTT. Its translation: CASSVTNTGELFF.

The chain carries TRBV19 and TRBJ2-3, with 11 bases matching TRBD2. Looked up from germline, CDR1 is LNHDA and CDR2 is SQIVND (reference sequence). Losses at the gene ends were 5 bases for V and 7 bases for J; bases not matched to a gene: 8. The CDR3 length is 15 residues. CDR3 DNA: TGTGCCAGTAGTGACAGGACTAGCGGGCAAAATACGCAGTATTTT. It is translated as CASSDRTSGQNTQYF. Drawing the rest from reference TRBV19 and TRBJ2-3, the complete variable domain is DGGITQSPKYLFRKEGQNVTLSCEQNLNHDAMYWYRQDPGQGLRLIYYSQIVNDFQKGDIAEGYSVSREKKESFPLTVTSAQKNPTAFYLCASSDRTSGQNTQYFGPGTRLTVL.

The chain combines TRBV18 with TRBJ2-1, with TRBD2 matching 9 bases. The V and J ends lost 2 bases and 1 base, in that order; junction bases with no gene match: 3. The V gene's germline CDR1 is KGHSH and CDR2 LQKENI. This CDR3 is 16 amino acids long. As DNA, the CDR3 is TGTGCCAGCTCACCATTTAGCGGGAGTTCCTACAATGAGCAGTTCTTC. Protein product: CASSPFSGSSYNEQFF.

The V gene is TRBV4-2, the J gene TRBJ1-5, with TRBD1 matching over 7 bases. J gave up 6 bases and V 0 bases, and 5 bases lay outside the gene matches. This CDR3 has 15 amino acids. CDR1 is LGHNA and CDR2 is YNFKEQ in the germline V gene. For the CDR3, the DNA is TGTGCCAGCAGCCAAGATCCAGGGGGAGCTCAGCCCCAGCATTTT. As protein: CASSQDPGGAQPQHF.

V gene TRBV5-1 combines with J gene TRBJ2-5, with 10 bases that match TRBD2. Germline lookup yields CDR1 SGHRS and CDR2 YFSETQ. CDR3 length equals 15 residues. Losses at the gene ends were 0 bases for V and 5 bases for J; bases not matched to a gene: 4. The CDR3 protein is CASSLASGRVETQYF. Written as DNA, the CDR3 is TGCGCCAGCAGCTTGGCTAGCGGGAGAGTGGAGACCCAGTACTTC.

The gene calls are TRBV19 and TRBJ2-2; 11 bases match TRBD2. J lost 5 bases, V lost 8 bases, and 16 bases had no gene match. Germline-derived CDR1 and CDR2 are LNHDA and SQIVND (reference sequence). The CDR3 is made up of 18 amino acids. The DNA for the CDR3 is TGTGCCAGTTTTGGAACCGCTGTAGCGGGAGGGTATACCGGGGAGCTGTTTTTT. It encodes CASFGTAVAGGYTGELFF.

This clone was detected only once. The chain is built from TRBV2 and TRBJ1-5; D is possibly TRBD1 (6 bases). The CDR3 length is 13 residues. CDR1 and CDR2 (germline): SNHLY, FYNNEI. The V end was cut by 7 bases, the J end by 3 bases, with 10 bases between. CDR3 sequence reads: CASTRGFNQPQHF. Here the CDR3 DNA reads TGTGCCAGCACCAGGGGCTTCAATCAGCCCCAGCATTTT.

The chain recombines TRBV9 with TRBJ2-1; 8 bases align to TRBD1. Germline CDR1 and CDR2: SGDLS and YYNGEE. After removal of 0 bases from V and 5 bases from J, the junction contained 7 bases not matched to a gene. This CDR3 is built from 16 residues. Here the CDR3 reads CASSVVAGQAHNEQFF. As DNA, the CDR3 is TGTGCCAGCAGCGTAGTCGCGGGACAGGCCCACAATGAGCAGTTCTTC.